This T cell receptor (beta chain) was documented in a study of memory B cells and T cells in multiple sclerosis. Libraries were prepared by immunoSEQ multiplex PCR; TCRdb keeps only in-frame clonotypes and omits some of them. The table records 15,000 or so clones, approximately 70% of them present only once. The sequence came from a human donor with multiple sclerosis. Sequenced input: memory (CD45RO+) CD4+ T cells from blood.

CDR3 coding DNA: TGCGCCAGCAGCCAAGCCAGGGGTGGGACCGGGCCCTATGGCTACACCTTC. Translating it yields CASSQARGGTGPYGYTF. This sequence joins TRBV4-1 and TRBJ1-2, with TRBD1 as a possible D gene (6 bases). The CDR3 totals 17 residues. CDR1 MGHRA and CDR2 YSYEKL come from the germline V gene. Trimming removed 1 base at V and 4 bases at J, with 19 bases between.